In its sample, the clone carrying this T cell receptor beta chain was seen many times. Its antigen is still unknown. These data come from a study of CD8 T cells in ankylosing spondylitis. Study-wide results and caveats: There was a TCR beta motif, made of several highly homologous variants, that appeared characteristic of ankylosing spondylitis blood. Certain motif variants had earlier appeared in reactive arthritis synovial fluid and blood.

This CDR3 region has 16 residues. The ends were cut back, 1 base at V and 5 bases at J, with 16 bases in the middle. Looked up from germline, CDR1 is LGHNA and CDR2 is YNFKEQ. Via MiXCR, TCRdb re-called the 5' RACE reads, giving one row per CDR3 protein. The sample includes approximately 260,000 distinct CDR3 sequences, roughly 8.6% of them seen just once. This receptor was identified in a male donor with ankylosing spondylitis or in good health (not recorded which). This chain joins TRBV4-2 and TRBJ2-3; D perhaps matches TRBD2 (5 bases). The sample taken for sequencing was blood, either unsorted or a sorted T cell fraction (not recorded which). CDR3 bases: TGTGCCAGCAGCCAAGCGGTAGCGCGCCGCCAAGATACGCAGTATTTT. Its protein product is CASSQAVARRQDTQYF.